One T cell receptor beta chain is described in this entry. The data stem from a study of shared clonotypes between healthy human individuals. This CDR3 contains 15 residues. The germline V gene encodes CDR1 MDHEN and CDR2 SYDVKM. V shed 3 bases and J shed 2 bases, with 11 bases lying between them. PBMC DNA, left unsorted, was sequenced on ten immunoSEQ deep assay plates. Produced via immunoSEQ multiplex PCR; TCRdb's table is partial and in-frame only. This sample has about 460,000 clones, with 75% to 80% found just once. The receptor was isolated from a woman in her thirties or forties in good health. Some clones in this sample may be carry-over from other donors' samples. J is TRBJ2-4 and V is TRBV28; D remains unclear. Specimen: PBMCs. The CDR3 region has the DNA TGTGCCAGCAGTTTTAGGAGCTGGTCCAAAAACATTCAGTACTTC. As protein: CASSFRSWSKNIQYF.